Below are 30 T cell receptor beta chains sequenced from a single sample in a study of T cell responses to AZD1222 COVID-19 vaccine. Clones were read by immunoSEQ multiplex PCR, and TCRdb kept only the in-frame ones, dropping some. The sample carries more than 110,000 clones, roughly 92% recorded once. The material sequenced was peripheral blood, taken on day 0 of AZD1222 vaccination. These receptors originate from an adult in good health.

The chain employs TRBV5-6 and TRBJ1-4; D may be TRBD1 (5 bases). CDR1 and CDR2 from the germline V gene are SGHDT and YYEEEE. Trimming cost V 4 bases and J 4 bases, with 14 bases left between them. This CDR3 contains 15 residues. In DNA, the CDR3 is TGTGCCAGCAGCAACATCGGGGGTAGTAATGAAAAACTGTTTTTT. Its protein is CASSNIGGSNEKLFF. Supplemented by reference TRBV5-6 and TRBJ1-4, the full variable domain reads DAGVTQSPTHLIKTRGQQVTLRCSPKSGHDTVSWYQQALGQGPQFIFQYYEEEERQRGNFPDRFSGHQFPNYSSELNVNALLLGDSALYLCASSNIGGSNEKLFFGSGTQLSVL.

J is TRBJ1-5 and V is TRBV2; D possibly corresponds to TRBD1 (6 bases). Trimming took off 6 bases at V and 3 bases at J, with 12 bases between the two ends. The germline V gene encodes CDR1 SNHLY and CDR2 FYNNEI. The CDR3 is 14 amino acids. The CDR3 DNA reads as TGTGCCAGCAGCGGGACAAAAACCAATCAGCCCCAGCATTTT. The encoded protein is CASSGTKTNQPQHF.

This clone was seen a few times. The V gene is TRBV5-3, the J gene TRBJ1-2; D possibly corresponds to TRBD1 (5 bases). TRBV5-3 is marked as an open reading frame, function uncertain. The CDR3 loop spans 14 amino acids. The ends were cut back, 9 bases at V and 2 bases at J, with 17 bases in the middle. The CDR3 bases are TGTGCCACTATTGCGGGGGGACCGAACTATGGCTACACCTTC. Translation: CATIAGGPNYGYTF.

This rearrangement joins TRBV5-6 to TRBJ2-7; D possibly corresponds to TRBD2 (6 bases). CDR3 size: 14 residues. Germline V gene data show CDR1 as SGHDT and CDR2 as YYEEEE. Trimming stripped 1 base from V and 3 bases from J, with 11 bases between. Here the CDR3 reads CASSLTGGDYEQYF. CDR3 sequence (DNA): TGTGCCAGCAGCTTGACCGGAGGGGACTACGAGCAGTACTTC. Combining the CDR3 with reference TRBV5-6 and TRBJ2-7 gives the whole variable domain DAGVTQSPTHLIKTRGQQVTLRCSPKSGHDTVSWYQQALGQGPQFIFQYYEEEERQRGNFPDRFSGHQFPNYSSELNVNALLLGDSALYLCASSLTGGDYEQYFGPGTRLTVT.

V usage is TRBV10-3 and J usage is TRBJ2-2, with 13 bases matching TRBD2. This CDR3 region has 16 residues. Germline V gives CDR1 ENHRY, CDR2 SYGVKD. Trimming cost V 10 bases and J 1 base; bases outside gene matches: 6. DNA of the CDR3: TGTGCCACCGCGCGGACTAGCGGGGGGAACACCGGGGAGCTGTTTTTT. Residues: CATARTSGGNTGELFF.

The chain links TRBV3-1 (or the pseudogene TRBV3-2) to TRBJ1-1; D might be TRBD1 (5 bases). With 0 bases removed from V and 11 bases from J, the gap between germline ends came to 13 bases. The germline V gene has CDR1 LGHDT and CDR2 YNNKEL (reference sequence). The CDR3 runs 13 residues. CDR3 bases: TGTGCCAGCAGCCAAGAACTCCGGGACCCGGCTTTCTTT. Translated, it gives CASSQELRDPAFF.

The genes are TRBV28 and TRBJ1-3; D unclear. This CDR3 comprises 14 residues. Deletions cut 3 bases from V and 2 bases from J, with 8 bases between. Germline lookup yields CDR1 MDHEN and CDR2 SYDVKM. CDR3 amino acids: CASSFRTAGNTIYF. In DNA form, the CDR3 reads TGTGCCAGCAGTTTCCGGACGGCTGGAAACACCATATATTTT.

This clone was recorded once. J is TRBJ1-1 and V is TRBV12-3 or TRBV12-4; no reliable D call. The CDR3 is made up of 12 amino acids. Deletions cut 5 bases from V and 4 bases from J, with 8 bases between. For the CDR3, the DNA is TGTGCCAGCAGTCCGGATGTCACTGAAGCTTTCTTT. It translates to CASSPDVTEAFF.

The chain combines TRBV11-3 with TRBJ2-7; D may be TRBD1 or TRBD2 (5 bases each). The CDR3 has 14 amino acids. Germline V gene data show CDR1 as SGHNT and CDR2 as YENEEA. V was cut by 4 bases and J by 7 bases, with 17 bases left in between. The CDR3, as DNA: TGTGCCAGCAGCTCCCGGGACCTCGGCGGGGAGCAGTACTTC. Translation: CASSSRDLGGEQYF.

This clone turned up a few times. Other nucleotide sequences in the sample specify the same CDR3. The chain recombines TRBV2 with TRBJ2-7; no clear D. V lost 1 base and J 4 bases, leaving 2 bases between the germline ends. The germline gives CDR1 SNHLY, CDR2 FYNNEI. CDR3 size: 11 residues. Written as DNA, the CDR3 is TGTGCCAGCAGTGAAGGGTACGAGCAGTACTTC. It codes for CASSEGYEQYF.

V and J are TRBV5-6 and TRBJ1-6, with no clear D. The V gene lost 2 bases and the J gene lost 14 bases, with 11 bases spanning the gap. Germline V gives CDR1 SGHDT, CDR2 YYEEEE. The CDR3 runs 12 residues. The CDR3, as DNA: TGTGCCAGCAGCTTTGGCGAACGGACCCTCCACTTT. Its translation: CASSFGERTLHF. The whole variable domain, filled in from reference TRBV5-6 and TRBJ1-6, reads DAGVTQSPTHLIKTRGQQVTLRCSPKSGHDTVSWYQQALGQGPQFIFQYYEEEERQRGNFPDRFSGHQFPNYSSELNVNALLLGDSALYLCASSFGERTLHFGNGTRLTVT.

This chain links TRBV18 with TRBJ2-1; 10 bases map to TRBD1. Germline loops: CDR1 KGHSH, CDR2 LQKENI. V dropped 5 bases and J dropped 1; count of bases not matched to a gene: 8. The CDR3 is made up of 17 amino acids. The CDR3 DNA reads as TGTGCCAGCTCAACTGCGGACAGGGGGTTTTCCTACAATGAGCAGTTCTTC. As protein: CASSTADRGFSYNEQFF. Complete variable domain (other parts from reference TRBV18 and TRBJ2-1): NAGVMQNPRHLVRRRGQEARLRCSPMKGHSHVYWYRQLPEEGLKFMVYLQKENIIDESGMPKERFSAEFPKEGPSILRIQQVVRGDSAAYFCASSTADRGFSYNEQFFGPGTRLTVL.

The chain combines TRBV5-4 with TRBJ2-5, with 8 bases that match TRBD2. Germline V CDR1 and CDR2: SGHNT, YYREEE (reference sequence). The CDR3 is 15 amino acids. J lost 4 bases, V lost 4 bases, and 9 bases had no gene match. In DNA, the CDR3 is TGTGCCAGCAGCCCCGGCGGGGGGCTGGGAGAGACCCAGTACTTC. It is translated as CASSPGGGLGETQYF.

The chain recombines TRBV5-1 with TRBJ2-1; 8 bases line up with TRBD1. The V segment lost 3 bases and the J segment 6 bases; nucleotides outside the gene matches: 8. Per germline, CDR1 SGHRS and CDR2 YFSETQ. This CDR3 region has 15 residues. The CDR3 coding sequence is TGCGCCAGCAGCTCTGGCCGGACAGGGCCCAATGAGCAGTTCTTC. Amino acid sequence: CASSSGRTGPNEQFF.

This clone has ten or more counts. This chain's CDR3 is CASRRQGANQPQHF. The CDR3 nucleotides read TGTGCCAGCAGAAGACAGGGGGCGAATCAGCCCCAGCATTTT. The chain has TRBV2 and TRBJ1-5, with 10 bases that match TRBD1. V shed 6 bases, J shed 4 bases, and the junction held 3 bases outside the gene matches. CDR1 is SNHLY, CDR2 FYNNEI, per germline. The CDR3 is 14 amino acids.

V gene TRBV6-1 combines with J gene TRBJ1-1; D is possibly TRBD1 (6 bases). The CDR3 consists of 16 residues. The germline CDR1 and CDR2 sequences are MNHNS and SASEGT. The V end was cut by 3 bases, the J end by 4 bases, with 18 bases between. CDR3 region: CASSDGGPPWSTEAFF. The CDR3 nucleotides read TGTGCCAGCAGTGATGGGGGGCCCCCATGGTCCACTGAAGCTTTCTTT.

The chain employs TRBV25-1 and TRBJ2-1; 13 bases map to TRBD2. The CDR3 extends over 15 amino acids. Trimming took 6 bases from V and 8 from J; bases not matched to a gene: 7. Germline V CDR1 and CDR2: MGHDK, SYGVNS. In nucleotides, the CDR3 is TGTGCCAGCAGCACGACTAGCGGGGGGATCTATGAGCAGTTCTTC. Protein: CASSTTSGGIYEQFF.

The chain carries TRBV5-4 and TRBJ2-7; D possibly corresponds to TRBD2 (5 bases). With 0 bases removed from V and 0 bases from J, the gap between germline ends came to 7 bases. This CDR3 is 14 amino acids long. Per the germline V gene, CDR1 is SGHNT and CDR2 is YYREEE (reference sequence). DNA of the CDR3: TGTGCCAGCAGCTTGGACCGGGGCTCCTACGAGCAGTACTTC. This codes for CASSLDRGSYEQYF.

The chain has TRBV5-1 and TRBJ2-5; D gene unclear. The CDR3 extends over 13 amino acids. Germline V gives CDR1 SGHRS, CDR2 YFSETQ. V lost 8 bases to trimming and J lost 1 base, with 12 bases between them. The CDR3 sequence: CASGPSSQETQYF. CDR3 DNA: TGCGCCAGTGGACCCTCTTCCCAAGAGACCCAGTACTTC. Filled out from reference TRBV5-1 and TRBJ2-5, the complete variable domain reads KAGVTQTPRYLIKTRGQQVTLSCSPISGHRSVSWYQQTPGQGLQFLFEYFSETQRNKGNFPGRFSGRQFSNSRSEMNVSTLELGDSALYLCASGPSSQETQYFGPGTRLLVL.

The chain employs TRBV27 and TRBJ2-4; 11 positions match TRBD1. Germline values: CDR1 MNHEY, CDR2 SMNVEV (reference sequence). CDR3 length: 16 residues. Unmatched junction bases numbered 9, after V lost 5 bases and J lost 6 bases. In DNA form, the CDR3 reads TGTGCCAGCAGTGCCGGACAGGGGGCCGGATCAAACATTCAGTACTTC. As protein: CASSAGQGAGSNIQYF.

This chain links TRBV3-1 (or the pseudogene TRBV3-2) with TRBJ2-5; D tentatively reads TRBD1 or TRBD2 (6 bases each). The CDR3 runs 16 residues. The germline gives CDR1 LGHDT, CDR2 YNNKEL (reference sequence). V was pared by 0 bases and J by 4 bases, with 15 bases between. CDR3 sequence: CASSQELLGGRETQYF. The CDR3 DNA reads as TGTGCCAGCAGCCAAGAGCTTCTCGGGGGCCGAGAGACCCAGTACTTC.

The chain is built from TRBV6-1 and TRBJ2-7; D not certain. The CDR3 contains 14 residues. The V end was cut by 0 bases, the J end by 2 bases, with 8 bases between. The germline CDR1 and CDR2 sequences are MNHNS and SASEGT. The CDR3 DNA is TGTGCCAGCAGTGAAGCCGCCGGAACCTACGAGCAGTACTTC. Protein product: CASSEAAGTYEQYF.

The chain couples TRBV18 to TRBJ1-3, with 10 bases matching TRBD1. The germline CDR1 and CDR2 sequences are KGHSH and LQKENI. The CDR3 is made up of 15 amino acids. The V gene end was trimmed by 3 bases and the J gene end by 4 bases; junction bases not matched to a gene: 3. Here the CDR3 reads CASSPGTGDGNTIYF. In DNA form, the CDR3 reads TGTGCCAGCTCACCCGGGACAGGGGACGGAAACACCATATATTTT.

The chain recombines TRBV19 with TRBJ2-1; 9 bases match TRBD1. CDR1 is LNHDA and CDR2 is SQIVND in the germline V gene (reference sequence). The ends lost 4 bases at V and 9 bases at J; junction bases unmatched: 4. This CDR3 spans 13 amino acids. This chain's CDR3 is CASSTDRGAEQFF. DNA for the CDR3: TGTGCCAGTAGTACGGACAGGGGTGCTGAGCAGTTCTTC.

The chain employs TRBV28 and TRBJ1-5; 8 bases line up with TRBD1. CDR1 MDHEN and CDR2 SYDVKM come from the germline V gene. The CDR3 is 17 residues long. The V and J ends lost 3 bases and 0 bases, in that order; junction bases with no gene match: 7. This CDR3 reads CASSFRQGAPSNQPQHF. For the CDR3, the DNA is TGTGCCAGCAGTTTCAGGCAGGGGGCTCCTAGCAATCAGCCCCAGCATTTT.

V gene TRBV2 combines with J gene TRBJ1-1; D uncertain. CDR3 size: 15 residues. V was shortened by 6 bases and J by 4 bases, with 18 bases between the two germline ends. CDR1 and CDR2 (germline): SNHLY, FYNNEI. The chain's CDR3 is CASSLLSVVGTEAFF. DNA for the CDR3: TGTGCCAGCAGCCTACTGTCTGTGGTGGGCACTGAAGCTTTCTTT.

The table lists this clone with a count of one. The CDR3 sequence: CASSPQGAFGNTIYF. CDR3 in DNA: TGTGCCAGCAGCCCACAGGGGGCTTTTGGAAACACCATATATTTT. This rearrangement joins TRBV27 to TRBJ1-3; 9 bases align to TRBD1. There are 15 residues in the CDR3. Losses at the gene ends were 6 bases for V and 3 bases for J; bases not matched to a gene: 6. Germline values: CDR1 MNHEY, CDR2 SMNVEV (reference sequence).

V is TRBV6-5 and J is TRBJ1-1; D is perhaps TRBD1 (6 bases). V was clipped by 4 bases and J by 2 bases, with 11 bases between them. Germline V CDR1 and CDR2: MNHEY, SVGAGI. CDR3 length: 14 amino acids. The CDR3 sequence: CASSLQGPNTEAFF. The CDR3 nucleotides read TGTGCCAGCAGTTTACAGGGCCCTAACACTGAAGCTTTCTTT.

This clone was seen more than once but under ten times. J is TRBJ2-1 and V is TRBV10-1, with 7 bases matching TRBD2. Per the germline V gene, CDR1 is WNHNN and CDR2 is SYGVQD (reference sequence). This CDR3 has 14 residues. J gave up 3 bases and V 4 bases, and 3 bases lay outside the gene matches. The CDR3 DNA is TGCGCCAGCAGTGTCCCGGGGGGCTACAATGAGCAGTTCTTC. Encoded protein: CASSVPGGYNEQFF.

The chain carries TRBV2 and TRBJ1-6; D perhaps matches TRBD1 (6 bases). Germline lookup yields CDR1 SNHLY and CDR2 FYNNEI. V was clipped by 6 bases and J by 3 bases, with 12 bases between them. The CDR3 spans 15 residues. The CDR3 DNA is TGTGCCAGCAGCGGAGACAGGTTCTATAATTCACCCCTCCACTTT. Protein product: CASSGDRFYNSPLHF. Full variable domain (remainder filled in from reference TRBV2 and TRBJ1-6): EPEVTQTPSHQVTQMGQEVILRCVPISNHLYFYWYRQILGQKVEFLVSFYNNEISEKSEIFDDQFSVERPDGSNFTLKIRSTKLEDSAMYFCASSGDRFYNSPLHFGNGTRLTVT.